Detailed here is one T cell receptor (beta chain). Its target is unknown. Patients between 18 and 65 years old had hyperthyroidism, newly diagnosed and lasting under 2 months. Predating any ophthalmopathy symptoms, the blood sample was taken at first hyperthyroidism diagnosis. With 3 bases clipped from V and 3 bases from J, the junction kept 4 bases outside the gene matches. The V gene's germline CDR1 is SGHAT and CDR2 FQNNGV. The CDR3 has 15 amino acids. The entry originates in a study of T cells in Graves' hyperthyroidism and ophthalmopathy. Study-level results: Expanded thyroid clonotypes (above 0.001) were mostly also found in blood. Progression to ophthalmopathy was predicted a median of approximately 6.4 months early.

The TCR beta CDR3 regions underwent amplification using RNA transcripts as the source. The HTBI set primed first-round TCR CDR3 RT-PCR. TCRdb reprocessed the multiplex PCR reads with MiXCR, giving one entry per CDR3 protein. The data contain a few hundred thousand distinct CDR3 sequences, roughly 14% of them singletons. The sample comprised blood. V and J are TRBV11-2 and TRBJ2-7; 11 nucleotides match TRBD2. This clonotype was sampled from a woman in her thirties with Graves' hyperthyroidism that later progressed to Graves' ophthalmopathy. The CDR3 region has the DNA TGTGCCAGCAGCTTTAGCGGGGGGGTATTCTACGAGCAGTACTTC. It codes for CASSFSGGVFYEQYF. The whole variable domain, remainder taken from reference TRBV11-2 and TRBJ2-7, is EAGVAQSPRYKIIEKRQSVAFWCNPISGHATLYWYQQILGQGPKLLIQFQNNGVVDDSQLPKDRFSAERLKGVDSTLKIQPAKLEDSAVYLCASSFSGGVFYEQYFGPGTRLTVT.